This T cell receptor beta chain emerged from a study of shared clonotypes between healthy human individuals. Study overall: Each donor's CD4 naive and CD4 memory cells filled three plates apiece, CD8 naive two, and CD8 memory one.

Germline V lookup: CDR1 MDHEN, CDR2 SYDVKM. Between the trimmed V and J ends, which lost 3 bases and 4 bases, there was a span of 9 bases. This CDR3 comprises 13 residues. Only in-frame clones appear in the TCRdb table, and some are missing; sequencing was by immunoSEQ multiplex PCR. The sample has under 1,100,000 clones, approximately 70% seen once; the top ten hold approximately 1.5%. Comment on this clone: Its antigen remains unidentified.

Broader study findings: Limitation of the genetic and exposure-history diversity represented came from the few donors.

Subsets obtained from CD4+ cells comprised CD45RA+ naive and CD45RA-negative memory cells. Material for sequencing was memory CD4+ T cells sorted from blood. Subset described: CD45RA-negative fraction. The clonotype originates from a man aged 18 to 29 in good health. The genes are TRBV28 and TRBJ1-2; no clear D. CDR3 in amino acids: CASSLWGAYGYTF. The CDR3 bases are TGTGCCAGCAGTTTGTGGGGAGCCTATGGCTACACCTTC.